This T cell receptor (beta chain) stems from a study of cytotoxic CD8 clonotypes in ibrutinib-treated CLL. Method: immunoSEQ multiplex PCR; TCRdb's copy keeps in-frame clones and lacks some. Here the sample spans 130,000 or so clones, 84% being singletons. V lost 5 bases and J 4 bases, leaving 17 bases between the germline ends. Germline V gene data show CDR1 as MNHEY and CDR2 as SMNVEV (reference sequence). The CDR3 runs to 15 residues. The chain employs TRBV27 and TRBJ1-2, with D tentatively TRBD1 (6 bases). The sequencing here drew on PBMCs, taken after 24 months of ibrutinib treatment. The source of this sequence is a human donor with chronic lymphocytic leukemia. CDR3 sequence reads: CASSPRAGAIYGYTF. For the CDR3, the DNA is TGTGCCAGCAGTCCGCGGGCAGGGGCAATCTATGGCTACACCTTC.